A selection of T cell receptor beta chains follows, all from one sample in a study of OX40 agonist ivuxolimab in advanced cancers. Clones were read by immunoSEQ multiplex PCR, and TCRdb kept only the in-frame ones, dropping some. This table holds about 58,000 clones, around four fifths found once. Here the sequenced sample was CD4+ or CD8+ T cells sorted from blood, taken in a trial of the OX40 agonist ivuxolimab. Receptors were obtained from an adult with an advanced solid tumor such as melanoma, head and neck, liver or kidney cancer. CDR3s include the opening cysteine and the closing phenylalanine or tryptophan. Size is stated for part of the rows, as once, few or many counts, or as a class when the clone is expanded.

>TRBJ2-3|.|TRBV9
CASSPTGLPDTQYF
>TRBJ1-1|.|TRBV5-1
CASSPRTNQNTEAFF
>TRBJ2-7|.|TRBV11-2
CASSSPLDRSGNYEQYF
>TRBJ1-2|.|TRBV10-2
CASSERTGTGGFYGYTF
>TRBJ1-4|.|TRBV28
CASRKGLSNEKLFF
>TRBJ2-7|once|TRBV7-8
CASSLGTGYEQYF
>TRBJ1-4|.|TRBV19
CASSPSGQGDEKLFF
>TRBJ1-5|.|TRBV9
CASSVRIGQGTSPQHF
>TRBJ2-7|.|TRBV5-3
CARSSSLCFWPTYEQYF
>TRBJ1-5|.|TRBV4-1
CASSQDKGDRGENQPQHF
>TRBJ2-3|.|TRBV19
CASSKISGGPEYTDTQYF
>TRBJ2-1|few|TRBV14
CASSQGRYPLNNEQFF
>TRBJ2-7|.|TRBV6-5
CASSRTAYYEQYF
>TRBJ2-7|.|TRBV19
CASSISNFGYEQYF
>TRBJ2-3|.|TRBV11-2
CASSGQTLAGTDTQYF
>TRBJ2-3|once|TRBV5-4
CASSSRGPAGGPTDTQYF
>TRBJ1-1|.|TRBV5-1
CASSSDINTEAFF
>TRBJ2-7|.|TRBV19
CASSIEGTSGVFYEQYF
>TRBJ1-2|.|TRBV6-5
CASSRDRDKGYGYTF
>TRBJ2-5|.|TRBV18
CASSPSAGGETQYF
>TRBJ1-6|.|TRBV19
CASSIGQEILHF
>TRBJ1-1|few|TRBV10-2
CASRRSGQNTEAFF
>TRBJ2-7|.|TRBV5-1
CASSLYEGIDEQYF